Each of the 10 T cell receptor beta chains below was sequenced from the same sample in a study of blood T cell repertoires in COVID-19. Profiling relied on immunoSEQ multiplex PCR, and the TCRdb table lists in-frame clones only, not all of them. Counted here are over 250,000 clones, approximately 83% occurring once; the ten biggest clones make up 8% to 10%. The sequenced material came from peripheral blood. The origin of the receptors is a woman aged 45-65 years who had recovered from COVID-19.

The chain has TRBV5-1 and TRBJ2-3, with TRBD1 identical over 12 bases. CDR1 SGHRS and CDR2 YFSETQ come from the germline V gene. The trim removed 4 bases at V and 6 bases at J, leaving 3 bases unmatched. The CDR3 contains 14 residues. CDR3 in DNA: TGCGCCAGCAGCCAGGGACAGGGGGCGGATACGCAGTATTTT. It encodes CASSQGQGADTQYF.

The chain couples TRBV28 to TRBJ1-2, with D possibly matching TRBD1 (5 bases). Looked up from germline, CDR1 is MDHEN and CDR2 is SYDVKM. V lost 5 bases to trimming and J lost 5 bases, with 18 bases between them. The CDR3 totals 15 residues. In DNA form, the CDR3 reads TGTGCCAGCAGTCTGGGAGGGGAGATGTGGTATGGCTACACCTTC. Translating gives CASSLGGEMWYGYTF.

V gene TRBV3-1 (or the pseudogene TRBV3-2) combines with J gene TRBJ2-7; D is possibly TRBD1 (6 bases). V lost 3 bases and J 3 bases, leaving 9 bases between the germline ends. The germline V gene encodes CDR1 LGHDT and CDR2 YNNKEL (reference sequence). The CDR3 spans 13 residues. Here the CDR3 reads CASSHGQSYEQYF. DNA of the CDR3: TGTGCCAGCAGCCATGGACAGAGCTACGAGCAGTACTTC.

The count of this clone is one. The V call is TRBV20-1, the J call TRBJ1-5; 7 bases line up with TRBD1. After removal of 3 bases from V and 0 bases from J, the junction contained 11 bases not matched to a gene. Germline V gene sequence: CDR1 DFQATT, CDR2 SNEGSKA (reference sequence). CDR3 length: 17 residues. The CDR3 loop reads CSASRAGGTYSNQPQHF. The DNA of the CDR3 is TGCAGTGCTAGTAGGGCAGGGGGTACGTATAGCAATCAGCCCCAGCATTTT.

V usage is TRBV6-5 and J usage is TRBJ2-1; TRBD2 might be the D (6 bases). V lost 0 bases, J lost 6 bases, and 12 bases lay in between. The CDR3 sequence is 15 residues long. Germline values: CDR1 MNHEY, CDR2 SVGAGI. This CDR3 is CASSYSAGTRNEQFF. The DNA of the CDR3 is TGTGCCAGCAGTTACTCGGCAGGGACTCGCAATGAGCAGTTCTTC.

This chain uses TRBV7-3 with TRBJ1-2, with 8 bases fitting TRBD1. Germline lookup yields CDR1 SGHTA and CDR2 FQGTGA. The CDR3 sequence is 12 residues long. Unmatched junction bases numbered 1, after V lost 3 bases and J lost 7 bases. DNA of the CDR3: TGTGCCAGCAGCTTGACAGGGGTTGGCTACACCTTC. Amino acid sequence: CASSLTGVGYTF.

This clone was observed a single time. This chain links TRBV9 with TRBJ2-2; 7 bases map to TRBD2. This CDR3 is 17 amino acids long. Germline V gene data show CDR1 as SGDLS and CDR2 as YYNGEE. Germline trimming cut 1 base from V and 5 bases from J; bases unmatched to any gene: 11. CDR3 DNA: TGTGCCAGCAGCGTATCCCAAGCGGCGGGAGTTACCGGGGAGCTGTTTTTT. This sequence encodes CASSVSQAAGVTGELFF. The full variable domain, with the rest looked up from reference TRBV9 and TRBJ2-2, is DSGVTQTPKHLITATGQRVTLRCSPRSGDLSVYWYQQSLDQGLQFLIQYYNGEERAKGNILERFSAQQFPDLHSELNLSSLELGDSALYFCASSVSQAAGVTGELFFGEGSRLTVL.

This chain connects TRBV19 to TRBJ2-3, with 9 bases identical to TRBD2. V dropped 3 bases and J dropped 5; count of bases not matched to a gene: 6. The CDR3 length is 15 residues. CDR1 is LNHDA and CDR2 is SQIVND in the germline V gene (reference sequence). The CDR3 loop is CASSIPSGAGDTQYF. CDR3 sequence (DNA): TGTGCCAGTAGTATCCCTAGCGGGGCTGGAGATACGCAGTATTTT.

CDR3 amino acids: CASSPTGGGQETQYF. As DNA, the CDR3 is TGTGCCAGCAGCCCCACGGGGGGAGGACAAGAGACCCAGTACTTC. The rearrangement uses TRBV11-1 and TRBJ2-5; 7 positions agree with TRBD2. V was clipped by 5 bases and J by 2 bases; unmatched bases: 8. CDR3 length: 15 residues. CDR1 SGHAT and CDR2 FQDESV come from the germline V gene (reference sequence).

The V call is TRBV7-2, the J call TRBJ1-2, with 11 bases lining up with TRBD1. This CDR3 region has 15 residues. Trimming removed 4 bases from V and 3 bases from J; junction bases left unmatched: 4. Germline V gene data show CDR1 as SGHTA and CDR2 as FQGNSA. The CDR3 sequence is CASSSWTGGYYGYTF. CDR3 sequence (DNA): TGTGCCAGCAGCTCCTGGACAGGGGGCTACTATGGCTACACCTTC.